These 25 T cell receptor beta chains came from one sample sequenced in a study of blood T cell repertoires in COVID-19. The assay was immunoSEQ multiplex PCR, and TCRdb's table has in-frame clones only and misses some. The profile covers hundreds of thousands of clones, with approximately 91% appearing a single time and 7.3% taken by the ten largest. The sequenced sample was peripheral blood. The source is a woman in her 70s with COVID-19, enrolled during active disease.

In DNA, the CDR3 is TGCAGTGCTAGTCTAGCGGAGCTTACCGGGGAGCTGTTTTTT. It is translated as CSASLAELTGELFF. V gene TRBV20-1 combines with J gene TRBJ2-2, with 7 bases lining up with TRBD2. Germline V CDR1 and CDR2: DFQATT, SNEGSKA (reference sequence). J was trimmed by 5 bases and V by 3 bases; bases with no gene match: 6. The CDR3 is 14 amino acids.

CDR3 nucleotide sequence: TGTGCCAGCAGCTTGAGAACGGCAGGGATGAATCTGGGCTACACCTTC. It encodes CASSLRTAGMNLGYTF. The chain uses TRBV5-4 and TRBJ1-2, with D tentatively TRBD1 (5 bases). The length of the CDR3 is 16 residues. Germline V gene data show CDR1 as SGHNT and CDR2 as YYREEE (reference sequence). V was pared by 1 base and J by 8 bases, with 21 bases between. Based on the CDR3 plus reference TRBV5-4 and TRBJ1-2, the full variable domain is ETGVTQSPTHLIKTRGQQVTLRCSSQSGHNTVSWYQQALGQGPQFIFQYYREEENGRGNFPPRFSGLQFPNYSSELNVNALELDDSALYLCASSLRTAGMNLGYTFGSGTRLTVV.

In the case of this clone: Other DNA variants within this sample encode the same CDR3. The chain employs TRBV10-2 and TRBJ2-7; D is uncertain. Germline CDR1 is WSHSY and CDR2 is SAAADI. Trimming shortened V by 5 bases and J by 3 bases, and 8 bases separated the two germline ends. The CDR3 extends over 12 amino acids. This CDR3 reads CASSLAGYEQYF. Written as DNA, the CDR3 is TGCGCCAGCAGTCTTGCCGGCTACGAGCAGTACTTC.

J is TRBJ1-6 and V is TRBV19, with a weak D call TRBD1 (5 bases). In germline, CDR1 is LNHDA, CDR2 SQIVND (reference sequence). The V end was cut by 3 bases, the J end by 9 bases, with 15 bases between. This CDR3 region has 15 residues. The CDR3 DNA follows: TGTGCCAGTAGTATGTTTAGGACACCGGCTTCACCCCTCCACTTT. Its protein product is CASSMFRTPASPLHF. Full variable domain (outside the CDR3, taken from reference TRBV19 and TRBJ1-6): DGGITQSPKYLFRKEGQNVTLSCEQNLNHDAMYWYRQDPGQGLRLIYYSQIVNDFQKGDIAEGYSVSREKKESFPLTVTSAQKNPTAFYLCASSMFRTPASPLHFGNGTRLTVT.

The sample holds a few counts of this clone. The chain uses TRBV27 and TRBJ1-2, with 10 bases matching TRBD1. The germline gives CDR1 MNHEY, CDR2 SMNVEV (reference sequence). This CDR3 is 12 amino acids long. The ends lost 8 bases at V and 7 bases at J; junction bases unmatched: 4. The CDR3 DNA reads as TGTGCCAGCCGACAGGGGGCAAGTGGCTACACCTTC. Its protein is CASRQGASGYTF.

This chain links TRBV10-3 with TRBJ1-1, with D uncertain. The CDR3 sequence is 15 residues long. Germline values: CDR1 ENHRY, CDR2 SYGVKD. Trimming pared 6 bases from V and 1 base from J, leaving 15 bases between. The CDR3 loop reads CAIRAQLVENTEAFF. CDR3 coding DNA: TGTGCCATCAGGGCACAGTTGGTCGAGAACACTGAAGCTTTCTTT.

The J gene is TRBJ1-2, the V gene TRBV6-5; TRBD1 is a possible D gene (6 bases). The germline V and J ends were trimmed by 5 bases and 7 bases, with 14 bases remaining between them. Germline V gives CDR1 MNHEY, CDR2 SVGAGI. This CDR3 has 13 amino acids. The CDR3 sequence: CASSKTGTRGYTF. CDR3 nucleotides: TGTGCCAGCAGTAAAACAGGGACCCGTGGCTACACCTTC.

The chain carries TRBV6-5 and TRBJ1-4; TRBD1 matches 7 bases. CDR1 MNHEY and CDR2 SVGAGI come from the germline V gene. The ends lost 6 bases at V and 8 bases at J; junction bases unmatched: 6. The CDR3 is 13 amino acids. DNA of the CDR3: TGTGCCAGCAGGAGGGCAGGGGGGGAAAAACTGTTTTTT. Residues: CASRRAGGEKLFF.

Notes on this clone: This CDR3 is also generated by other DNA sequences in the sample. The chain combines TRBV6-5 with TRBJ2-6; D gene ambiguous. V gave up 0 bases and J gave up 0 bases, with 6 bases separating them. CDR1 is MNHEY and CDR2 is SVGAGI in the germline V gene. This CDR3 is 16 amino acids long. CDR3 protein: CASSYSFGSGANVLTF. The CDR3 DNA is TGTGCCAGCAGTTACTCGTTCGGCTCTGGGGCCAACGTCCTGACTTTC.

V usage is TRBV5-6 and J usage is TRBJ2-2; maybe TRBD1 (6 bases). V shed 1 base and J shed 8 bases, with 15 bases lying between them. Per germline, CDR1 SGHDT and CDR2 YYEEEE. The CDR3 contains 15 residues. The CDR3 region has the DNA TGTGCCAGCAGCTTGTTTTGGGGGCCAGTAGGGGAGCTGTTTTTT. The encoded protein is CASSLFWGPVGELFF.

The chain carries TRBV29-1 and TRBJ2-2; the D gene is possibly TRBD1 (7 bases). The CDR3 length is 15 residues. V lost 4 bases to trimming and J lost 0 bases, with 12 bases between them. Germline CDR1 reads SQVTM; CDR2 reads ANQGSEA. This chain's CDR3 is CSVGARGANTGELFF. The CDR3 DNA is TGCAGCGTTGGGGCCAGGGGGGCGAACACCGGGGAGCTGTTTTTT.

The genes are TRBV4-3 and TRBJ1-1, with D possibly being TRBD1 (5 bases). Per germline, CDR1 LGHNA and CDR2 YSLEER. The CDR3 extends over 15 amino acids. V lost 6 bases to trimming and J lost 6 bases, with 20 bases between them. CDR3 DNA sequence: TGCGCCAGCAGACAAAGACCCACCAAAGGGGCTGAAGCTTTCTTT. Its translation: CASRQRPTKGAEAFF.

This sequence joins TRBV12-3 or TRBV12-4 and TRBJ1-2, with a tentative D call TRBD1 (5 bases). This CDR3 has 12 residues. Trimming left V 0 bases short and J 9 bases short, with 8 bases between. The chain's CDR3 is CASSLAQASYTF. The CDR3 DNA is TGTGCCAGCAGTTTAGCACAGGCAAGCTACACCTTC.

This chain connects TRBV9 to TRBJ1-1; a possible D gene is TRBD1 (5 bases). The CDR3 runs 15 residues. V was pared by 0 bases and J by 3 bases, with 12 bases between. Germline V gene lookup returns CDR1 SGDLS and CDR2 YYNGEE. In nucleotides, the CDR3 is TGTGCCAGCAGCGTAGAAGGGGCGGGGTACACTGAAGCTTTCTTT. Residues: CASSVEGAGYTEAFF.

This clone appeared once. This chain uses TRBV5-6 with TRBJ2-2; 10 bases are a match to TRBD1. V dropped 4 bases and J dropped 4; count of bases not matched to a gene: 10. The CDR3 consists of 17 residues. Germline-derived CDR1 and CDR2 are SGHDT and YYEEEE. The CDR3 loop is CASSLLGQGTPTGELFF. CDR3 in DNA: TGTGCCAGCAGCCTTCTGGGACAGGGGACACCCACCGGGGAGCTGTTTTTT. The whole variable domain, remainder taken from reference TRBV5-6 and TRBJ2-2, is DAGVTQSPTHLIKTRGQQVTLRCSPKSGHDTVSWYQQALGQGPQFIFQYYEEEERQRGNFPDRFSGHQFPNYSSELNVNALLLGDSALYLCASSLLGQGTPTGELFFGEGSRLTVL.

The V and J genes are TRBV6-6 and TRBJ1-1; D unclear. Trimming pared 2 bases from V and 3 bases from J, leaving 10 bases between. Germline assignment: CDR1 MNHNY and CDR2 SVGAGI (reference sequence). The CDR3 extends over 14 amino acids. The CDR3 DNA is TGTGCCAGCAGTTACGGGCGATGGGACACTGAAGCTTTCTTT. Amino acids: CASSYGRWDTEAFF.

This chain links TRBV28 with TRBJ1-4, with a weak D call TRBD1 (6 bases). Germline CDR1 reads MDHEN; CDR2 reads SYDVKM. The CDR3 extends over 13 amino acids. V gave up 6 bases and J gave up 6 bases, with 11 bases separating them. The CDR3 reads CASRSTGYEKLFF. CDR3 DNA sequence: TGTGCCAGCAGGTCTACAGGGTATGAAAAACTGTTTTTT.

V and J are TRBV4-3 and TRBJ1-4, with unresolved D. V lost 0 bases to trimming and J lost 10 bases, with 12 bases between them. Germline values: CDR1 LGHNA, CDR2 YSLEER. The length of the CDR3 is 14 residues. The CDR3 DNA reads as TGCGCCAGCAGCCAAGAAGCGGGAATAGGAAAACTGTTTTTT. It codes for CASSQEAGIGKLFF.

The chain carries TRBV5-6 and TRBJ1-3, with unresolved D. Germline loops: CDR1 SGHDT, CDR2 YYEEEE. Trimming cost V 2 bases and J 0 bases, with 6 bases left between them. The CDR3 has 14 amino acids. The CDR3 DNA follows: TGTGCCAGCAGCTTTGGGAGCTCTGGAAACACCATATATTTT. The encoded protein is CASSFGSSGNTIYF.

V is TRBV28 and J is TRBJ2-3; D call uncertain. CDR3 length: 14 amino acids. V gave up 3 bases and J gave up 2 bases, with 9 bases separating them. Germline V CDR1 and CDR2: MDHEN, SYDVKM. As DNA, the CDR3 is TGTGCCAGCAGTTTTACTTCGAACACAGATACGCAGTATTTT. Its protein is CASSFTSNTDTQYF.

The chain combines TRBV4-1 with TRBJ1-2; TRBD1 matches at 8 bases. With V trimmed by 0 bases and J by 4 bases, 4 bases remained unmatched. This CDR3 contains 15 residues. Germline CDR1 is MGHRA and CDR2 is YSYEKL. DNA of the CDR3: TGCGCCAGCAGCCAAGATGACAGGGGAACCTATGGCTACACCTTC. This gives the protein CASSQDDRGTYGYTF.

V and J are TRBV11-2 and TRBJ1-2; TRBD1 might be the D (6 bases). Trimming pared 5 bases from V and 4 bases from J, leaving 11 bases between. The V gene's germline CDR1 is SGHAT and CDR2 FQNNGV. The CDR3 sequence is 13 residues long. CDR3 region: CASSQTGSYGYTF. The DNA of the CDR3 is TGTGCCAGCAGCCAGACAGGCTCCTATGGCTACACCTTC.

J is TRBJ2-2 and V is TRBV7-9; 8 nucleotides align to TRBD2. Germline-derived CDR1 and CDR2 are SEHNR and FQNEAQ (reference sequence). The CDR3 sequence is 15 residues long. The ends lost 5 bases at V and 4 bases at J; junction bases unmatched: 6. CDR3 loop: CASSAGGVGTGELFF. The CDR3 coding sequence is TGTGCCAGCAGCGCCGGGGGGGTCGGCACCGGGGAGCTGTTTTTT.

The chain recombines TRBV5-1 with TRBJ2-3, with a tentative D call TRBD2 (6 bases). The CDR3 covers 13 residues. V was shortened by 6 bases and J by 2 bases, with 10 bases between the two germline ends. The germline gives CDR1 SGHRS, CDR2 YFSETQ. The CDR3 DNA sequence: TGCGCCAGCAAGGGCGGGAACACAGATACGCAGTATTTT. Protein sequence: CASKGGNTDTQYF.

The DNA of the CDR3 is TGTGCCAGCATGGTCGGGGGGTACGTCTATGGCTACACCTTC. Its translation is CASMVGGYVYGYTF. The gene calls are TRBV28 and TRBJ1-2, with a possible D match to TRBD1 (5 bases). CDR1 MDHEN and CDR2 SYDVKM come from the germline V gene. This CDR3 has 14 amino acids. V was shortened by 7 bases and J by 4 bases, with 16 bases between the two germline ends.